This entry concerns a single TCR beta chain. Its target is unknown. The data belong to a study of CD8+CD57+ T cells in acquired aplastic anemia. As for the study in general: Average DNA yield from sorted CD4+ and CD8+ cells was approximately 3 ug. Study conclusions and caveats: CD8+ Simpson's diversity did not differ significantly between patients and controls. Patients and controls shared just under 30 CD8+ CDR3 sequences.

Genomic DNA served as template for TCR beta VDJ and CDR3 profiling. TCRdb used MiXCR to reprocess the reads, holding one entry per CDR3 protein. This sample carries about 160,000 distinct CDR3 sequences, around half of them seen once, and the ten largest clones take approximately 3%. The CDR3 runs 13 residues. From germline, CDR1 is ENHRY and CDR2 SYGVKD. Trimming removed 7 bases at V and 6 bases at J, with 16 bases between. CD8+CD57+ cell expansion had been shown by flow cytometry in patients chosen for sequencing. Patients, without exception, had severe acquired aplastic anemia. This receptor was obtained from a human donor with aplastic anemia. The source material was sorted CD4+, CD8+, or CD8+CD57+ T cells (not recorded which) from PBMCs. This rearrangement joins TRBV10-3 to TRBJ2-7, with D possibly being TRBD1 or TRBD2 (5 bases each). This CDR3 reads CAITGTGATEQYF. The CDR3 region has the DNA TGTGCCATCACGGGGACCGGGGCCACCGAGCAGTACTTC.